Listed below are T cell receptor beta chains from one sample, sequenced in a study of T cells in Graves' hyperthyroidism and ophthalmopathy. One entry per CDR3 protein, called by TCRdb with MiXCR from the multiplex PCR reads. Found here are 700,000 or so distinct CDR3 sequences, roughly 15% of them singletons; the top ten hold around 13%. The sample taken for sequencing was blood. These receptors were obtained from a woman between 45 and 60 years old with Graves' ophthalmopathy. The CDR3 runs from the conserved cysteine through the conserved F or W. Each record gives: clone size, V gene, D gene, J gene, CDR3 protein, CDR3 DNA. D genes are given only for firm matches. The size entry is marked missing in some rows and otherwise reads once, few, many or a size class.

size: many; V: TRBV7-3; D: TRBD2; J: TRBJ2-1; CDR3: CASSQPRIGLAGGPNEQFF; DNA: TGTGCCAGCAGCCAACCCCGAATCGGACTAGCGGGAGGCCCCAATGAGCAGTTCTTC
size: few; V: TRBV6-2/TRBV6-3; D: .; J: TRBJ2-1; CDR3: CASSYPGTRSYNEQFF; DNA: TGTGCCAGCAGTTACCCCGGGACGAGGTCCTACAATGAGCAGTTCTTC
size: many; V: TRBV20-1; D: TRBD1; J: TRBJ2-5; CDR3: CSARDRSVGETQYF; DNA: TGCAGTGCTAGGGACAGGAGCGTAGGCGAGACCCAGTACTTC
size: many; V: TRBV28; D: TRBD1; J: TRBJ1-5; CDR3: CASSTSLRGLSQPQHF; DNA: TGTGCCAGCAGTACTTCCCTAAGGGGGCTCAGTCAGCCCCAGCATTTT
size: .; V: TRBV19; D: TRBD2; J: TRBJ2-1; CDR3: CASSKGGLARYNEQFF; DNA: TGTGCCAGTAGTAAGGGGGGACTAGCGCGATACAATGAGCAGTTCTTC
size: many; V: TRBV29-1; D: .; J: TRBJ2-3; CDR3: CSVGGRVSDTQYF; DNA: TGCAGCGTTGGGGGCAGGGTCTCAGATACGCAGTATTTT
size: few; V: TRBV5-5; D: .; J: TRBJ2-5; CDR3: CASSFSRDRYF; DNA: TGTGCCAGCAGCTTTTCCAGGGATCGGTACTTC
size: many; V: TRBV7-9; D: TRBD1; J: TRBJ2-7; CDR3: CASSERDSPYEQYF; DNA: TGTGCCAGCAGCGAGAGGGACAGCCCCTACGAGCAGTACTTC
size: few; V: TRBV19; D: .; J: TRBJ1-2; CDR3: CASSTGGDGYTF; DNA: TGTGCCAGTAGCACGGGGGGGGATGGCTACACCTTC
size: many; V: TRBV28; D: .; J: TRBJ1-5; CDR3: CASTAMGQRNQPQHF; DNA: TGTGCCAGCACCGCCATGGGGCAGCGAAATCAGCCCCAGCATTTT
size: many; V: TRBV11-3; D: .; J: TRBJ2-3; CDR3: CASSLAHRGPDTQYF; DNA: TGTGCCAGCAGCTTAGCCCATAGAGGCCCAGATACGCAGTATTTT
size: few; V: TRBV28; D: .; J: TRBJ1-2; CDR3: CASSLLGGGGYTF; DNA: TGTGCCAGCAGTTTATTGGGGGGGGGTGGCTACACCTTC
size: few; V: TRBV19; D: .; J: TRBJ2-5; CDR3: CASSKGEQETQYF; DNA: TGTGCCAGTAGTAAGGGGGAACAAGAGACCCAGTACTTC
size: few; V: TRBV27; D: .; J: TRBJ2-7; CDR3: CASSLGGGGFEQYF; DNA: TGTGCCAGCAGTTTAGGGGGAGGAGGGTTCGAGCAGTACTTC
size: .; V: TRBV29-1; D: TRBD1; J: TRBJ1-2; CDR3: CSVETGAPNYGYTF; DNA: TGCAGCGTTGAAACAGGGGCCCCTAACTATGGCTACACCTTC
size: .; V: TRBV28; D: .; J: TRBJ1-6; CDR3: CASSSGQNFSPLHF; DNA: TGTGCCAGCAGCAGCGGGCAGAACTTTTCACCCCTCCACTTT
size: many; V: TRBV27; D: .; J: TRBJ2-7; CDR3: CASSATGTASLEQYF; DNA: TGTGCCAGCAGCGCAACCGGGACTGCCAGTCTCGAGCAGTACTTC
size: .; V: TRBV3-1; D: .; J: TRBJ1-6; CDR3: CASSQRRTRNSPLHF; DNA: TGTGCCAGCAGCCAAAGGCGGACAAGAAATTCACCCCTCCACTTT
size: many; V: TRBV7-2; D: .; J: TRBJ2-1; CDR3: CASSLTRSPVEQFF; DNA: TGTGCCAGCAGCTTAACGAGAAGTCCAGTTGAGCAGTTCTTC
size: many; V: TRBV12-3/TRBV12-4; D: .; J: TRBJ2-2; CDR3: CASSIKNTGELFF; DNA: TGTGCCAGCAGCATTAAGAACACCGGGGAGCTGTTTTTT
size: many; V: TRBV5-1; D: TRBD1; J: TRBJ2-7; CDR3: CASSDGTGGLGSYEQYF; DNA: TGCGCCAGCAGCGACGGGACAGGGGGCCTCGGTTCCTACGAGCAGTACTTC
size: few; V: TRBV4-3; D: TRBD2; J: TRBJ2-3; CDR3: CASSQGLAGSTGTQYF; DNA: TGCGCCAGCAGCCAAGGACTAGCGGGGTCCACAGGTACGCAGTATTTT
size: many; V: TRBV27; D: .; J: TRBJ1-6; CDR3: CASSGGRGDNSPLHF; DNA: TGTGCCAGCAGTGGCGGACGGGGGGATAATTCACCCCTCCACTTT
size: many; V: TRBV24-1; D: TRBD2; J: TRBJ2-1; CDR3: CATSALTSGYNEQFF; DNA: TGTGCCACCAGTGCCCTGACTAGCGGCTACAATGAGCAGTTCTTC
size: many; V: TRBV5-1; D: .; J: TRBJ1-2; CDR3: CASSLASDNYGYTF; DNA: TGCGCCAGCAGCTTGGCTTCTGATAACTATGGCTACACCTTC
size: many; V: TRBV6-5; D: .; J: TRBJ2-7; CDR3: CASSYSGRHYEQYF; DNA: TGTGCCAGCAGTTACTCGGGCAGACATTACGAGCAGTACTTC
size: few; V: TRBV19; D: .; J: TRBJ2-3; CDR3: CASTEGARSSDTQYF; DNA: TGTGCCAGTACGGAGGGGGCGCGTTCCTCAGATACGCAGTATTTT
size: many; V: TRBV7-8; D: .; J: TRBJ1-2; CDR3: CASSPTRQETVDYGYTF; DNA: TGTGCCAGCAGCCCCACTCGACAGGAAACAGTGGACTATGGCTACACCTTC
size: .; V: TRBV14; D: .; J: TRBJ1-3; CDR3: CASSQDVGWRWNTIYF; DNA: TGTGCCAGCAGCCAAGATGTGGGCTGGAGGTGGAACACCATATATTTT
size: many; V: TRBV7-2; D: .; J: TRBJ2-1; CDR3: CASSLALLASYNEQFF; DNA: TGTGCCAGCAGCTTAGCACTTCTAGCGTCTTACAATGAGCAGTTCTTC
size: .; V: TRBV6-2/TRBV6-3; D: TRBD1; J: TRBJ2-2; CDR3: CASSSLGTGGTGELFF; DNA: TGTGCCAGCAGTAGCCTAGGGACAGGAGGGACCGGGGAGCTGTTTTTT
size: .; V: TRBV4-3; D: TRBD1; J: TRBJ1-3; CDR3: CASSQLTGGTGNTIYF; DNA: TGCGCCAGCAGCCAACTAACAGGGGGGACTGGAAACACCATATATTTT
size: .; V: TRBV3-2; D: .; J: TRBJ2-1; CDR3: CASSVVASGTGLYNEQFF; DNA: .
size: .; V: TRBV10-3; D: TRBD1; J: TRBJ1-5; CDR3: CAIRKQGSNQPQHF; DNA: TGTGCCATCAGGAAACAGGGGTCCAATCAGCCCCAGCATTTT
size: many; V: TRBV2; D: .; J: TRBJ2-3; CDR3: CASSEKAGISTDTQYF; DNA: TGTGCCAGCAGTGAAAAGGCGGGAATTAGCACAGATACGCAGTATTTT
size: many; V: TRBV20-1; D: .; J: TRBJ2-5; CDR3: CSARKADRSPGLETQYF; DNA: TGCAGTGCTAGAAAAGCGGACCGCTCACCTGGCCTGGAGACCCAGTACTTC
size: .; V: TRBV28; D: .; J: TRBJ2-1; CDR3: CASSLGPQQFF; DNA: TGTGCCAGCAGTTTGGGCCCGCAGCAGTTCTTC
size: .; V: TRBV5-4; D: TRBD2; J: TRBJ2-3; CDR3: CASSGVASGASTDTQYF; DNA: TGTGCCAGCAGTGGGGTCGCTAGCGGGGCCAGCACAGATACGCAGTATTTT
size: .; V: TRBV29-1; D: .; J: TRBJ2-3; CDR3: CSVLTRSFSGADTQYF; DNA: TGCAGCGTCCTAACCCGGAGCTTTTCCGGCGCAGATACGCAGTATTTT
size: many; V: TRBV7-2; D: .; J: TRBJ2-2; CDR3: CASSSSQGANTGELFF; DNA: TGTGCCAGCAGCTCAAGCCAGGGTGCGAACACCGGGGAGCTGTTTTTT
size: .; V: TRBV6-5; D: .; J: TRBJ2-2; CDR3: CASSYSDVTGELFF; DNA: TGTGCCAGCAGTTACTCAGACGTCACCGGGGAGCTGTTTTTT
size: .; V: TRBV11-3; D: .; J: TRBJ2-2; CDR3: CASSFSGQNTGEPFF; DNA: TGTGCCAGCAGCTTTTCCGGACAGAACACCGGGGAGCCGTTTTTT
size: .; V: TRBV2; D: .; J: TRBJ2-2; CDR3: CASSKGRTYTGELFF; DNA: TGTGCCAGCAGTAAGGGACGGACTTACACCGGGGAGCTGTTTTTT
size: .; V: TRBV2; D: TRBD2; J: TRBJ2-1; CDR3: CASSDREPLAGMHNEQFF; DNA: TGTGCCAGCAGTGACAGAGAACCACTAGCGGGAATGCACAATGAGCAGTTCTTC
size: .; V: TRBV9; D: .; J: TRBJ1-2; CDR3: CASSVELTGGEGYTF; DNA: TGTGCCAGCAGCGTAGAACTTACTGGGGGTGAAGGCTACACCTTC
size: many; V: TRBV18; D: .; J: TRBJ2-7; CDR3: CASSPNNEQYF; DNA: TGTGCCAGCTCACCAAATAACGAGCAGTACTTC
size: .; V: TRBV10-3; D: .; J: TRBJ1-2; CDR3: CAISDRALWGYTF; DNA: TGTGCCATCAGTGACAGGGCGCTGTGGGGCTACACCTTC
size: .; V: TRBV6-1; D: .; J: TRBJ2-3; CDR3: CASSHSGVSDTQYF; DNA: TGTGCCAGCAGCCACTCGGGAGTCTCAGATACGCAGTATTTT
size: many; V: TRBV2; D: .; J: TRBJ2-3; CDR3: CASSDATTGTDTQYF; DNA: TGTGCCAGCAGTGACGCGACTACGGGCACAGATACGCAGTATTTT
size: many; V: TRBV20-1; D: TRBD2; J: TRBJ2-1; CDR3: CSARDRSETSGTLNEQFF; DNA: TGCAGTGCTAGAGATAGGTCGGAGACTAGCGGGACACTCAATGAGCAGTTCTTC
size: few; V: TRBV4-1; D: .; J: TRBJ2-2; CDR3: CASSQEYTGELFF; DNA: TGCGCCAGCAGCCAAGAATACACCGGGGAGCTGTTTTTT
size: .; V: TRBV6-5; D: .; J: TRBJ2-5; CDR3: CAGSYAGQTQETQYF; DNA: TGTGCCGGCAGTTACGCCGGACAGACCCAAGAGACCCAGTACTTC
size: many; V: TRBV10-3; D: TRBD2; J: TRBJ2-1; CDR3: CAIRLSSGSYNEQFF; DNA: TGTGCCATCAGACTATCTAGCGGGTCCTACAATGAGCAGTTCTTC
size: .; V: TRBV7-2; D: TRBD1; J: TRBJ2-3; CDR3: CASRKPGQGTADTQYF; DNA: TGTGCCAGCAGAAAACCGGGACAGGGTACCGCAGATACGCAGTATTTT
size: few; V: TRBV12-5; D: TRBD2; J: TRBJ2-3; CDR3: CASGLRLAGRPSTDTQYF; DNA: TGTGCTAGTGGCCTGCGACTAGCGGGACGGCCCTCAACAGATACGCAGTATTTT
size: .; V: TRBV6-5; D: .; J: TRBJ1-3; CDR3: CASSYAGPKGNTIYF; DNA: TGTGCCAGCAGTTATGCCGGACCCAAGGGAAACACCATATATTTT
size: .; V: TRBV30; D: .; J: TRBJ1-3; CDR3: CAWTGEILISGNTIYF; DNA: TGTGCCTGGACGGGTGAAATACTGATCTCTGGAAACACCATATATTTT